The following is a TCR beta chain sequence with its context. Its specificity is not known. The entry originates in a study of T cells in tuberculosis. Germline V gives CDR1 MNHEY, CDR2 SVGAGI. The J segment lost 0 bases and the V segment lost 6 bases, leaving 6 bases of the junction unmatched. The CDR3 runs to 15 residues. Time point reported: new active TB diagnosis, blood taken before or within 7 days of starting treatment. Each donor contributed 90,000 to 100,000 T cells on average, unsorted. Regarding the study as a whole: Classification accuracy was 87% (AUROC more than 0.8) with the GMM-specific repertoire. Smaller alpha distances in active tuberculosis partly reflected shorter CDR3-alpha lengths.

Produced via immunoSEQ multiplex PCR; TCRdb's table is partial and in-frame only. The sample has over 25,000 clones, 90% to 95% seen once. This chain links TRBV6-5 with TRBJ2-7; 9 bases map to TRBD1. The TCR originated in an adult with tuberculosis. The material sequenced was PBMCs, taken at tuberculosis diagnosis. In DNA form, the CDR3 reads TGTGCCAGCAGCCCCGGGACAGGGATCTCCTACGAGCAGTACTTC. This sequence encodes CASSPGTGISYEQYF.